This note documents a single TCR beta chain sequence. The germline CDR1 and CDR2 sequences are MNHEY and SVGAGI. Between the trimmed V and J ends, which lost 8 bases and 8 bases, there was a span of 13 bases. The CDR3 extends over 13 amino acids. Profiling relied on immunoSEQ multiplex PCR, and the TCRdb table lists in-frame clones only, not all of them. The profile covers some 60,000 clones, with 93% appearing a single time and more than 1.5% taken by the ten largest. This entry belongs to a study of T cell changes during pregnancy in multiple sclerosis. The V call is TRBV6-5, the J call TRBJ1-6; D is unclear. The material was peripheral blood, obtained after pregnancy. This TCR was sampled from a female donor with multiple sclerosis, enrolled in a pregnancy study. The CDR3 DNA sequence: TGTGCCAGCTGGCGGGATTATGATTCACCCCTCCACTTT. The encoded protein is CASWRDYDSPLHF.